These 25 T cell receptor beta chains originate from one sample sequenced in a study of monozygotic twins with inflammatory bowel disease. TCRdb reworked the 5' RACE reads into one entry per CDR3 protein, no DNA. The sample totals some 160,000 distinct CDR3 sequences. The sample taken for sequencing was blood. These receptors all stem from a human donor with ulcerative colitis or Crohn's disease, or a healthy co-twin of an affected twin (not recorded which).

The rearrangement joins TRBV5-1 to TRBJ2-1; the TCRdb call, TRBD2, lacks DNA for checking. Germline V gene sequence: CDR1 SGHRS, CDR2 YFSETQ. CDR3 length equals 18 residues. The CDR3 region is CASSTRGLAGGPRNEQFF. Using reference TRBV5-1 and TRBJ2-1 for the parts outside the CDR3, the full variable domain is KAGVTQTPRYLIKTRGQQVTLSCSPISGHRSVSWYQQTPGQGLQFLFEYFSETQRNKGNFPGRFSGRQFSNSRSEMNVSTLELGDSALYLCASSTRGLAGGPRNEQFFGPGTRLTVL.

The V gene is TRBV20-1, the J gene TRBJ2-5; the D gene TCRdb calls, TRBD1, cannot be checked with no DNA. The V gene's germline CDR1 is DFQATT and CDR2 SNEGSKA (reference sequence). The CDR3 consists of 12 residues. The CDR3 here is CSALTGQETQYF.

The gene calls are TRBV25-1 and TRBJ2-6; lacking DNA, the TRBD1 call made by TCRdb goes unchecked. The CDR3 totals 17 residues. Germline CDR1 is MGHDK and CDR2 is SYGVNS. This chain's CDR3 is CASSDRTGRSGANVLTF.

The chain combines TRBV18 with TRBJ2-7; TCRdb's D gene call, TRBD1, goes unchecked for lack of DNA. CDR3 length: 15 amino acids. Germline CDR1 KGHSH, CDR2 LQKENI. The CDR3 spells CASSPGQGAINEQYF.

The J gene is TRBJ2-5, the V gene TRBV10-3; TCRdb proposes TRBD1, but this gene call is untestable without DNA. This CDR3 spans 13 amino acids. CDR1 and CDR2 (germline): ENHRY, SYGVKD. CDR3: CAISATPEGTQYF.

J is TRBJ2-3 and V is TRBV7-9; TCRdb calls TRBD2, which cannot be checked without DNA. The CDR3 runs 16 residues. Germline CDR1 is SEHNR and CDR2 is FQNEAQ (reference sequence). The CDR3 loop reads CASSPTGTSGEDTQYF.

The chain is built from TRBV11-2 and TRBJ2-2; as DNA is missing, the TRBD2 call by TCRdb cannot be tested. The CDR3 totals 15 residues. The germline V gene has CDR1 SGHAT and CDR2 FQNNGV. CDR3 sequence: CASSSVLRDTGELFF.

The CDR3 region is CASSPDRLGGNTIYF. This rearrangement joins TRBV6-1 to TRBJ1-3; TCRdb's assignment of TRBD1 cannot be checked, as there is no DNA. CDR1 MNHNS and CDR2 SASEGT come from the germline V gene. There are 15 residues in the CDR3.

The chain is built from TRBV12-3 or TRBV12-4 and TRBJ1-2; lacking DNA, the TRBD1 call made by TCRdb goes unchecked. The CDR3 covers 13 residues. The chain's CDR3 is CASSFDPPYGYTF.

J is TRBJ2-7 and V is TRBV11-2. CDR1 and CDR2 from the germline V gene are SGHAT and FQNNGV. This CDR3 is 12 amino acids long. CDR3 sequence reads: CASSLKRLEQYF.

V is TRBV19 and J is TRBJ1-1. Germline loops: CDR1 LNHDA, CDR2 SQIVND (reference sequence). The CDR3 contains 15 residues. CDR3: CASSELWENFVKAFF.

V is TRBV27 and J is TRBJ1-6. This CDR3 spans 14 amino acids. Per germline, CDR1 MNHEY and CDR2 SMNVEV (reference sequence). The CDR3 loop reads CASSLGQNNSPLHF.

The chain joins TRBV28 to TRBJ2-1; TCRdb lists TRBD1, though no DNA is available to test this call. Per germline, CDR1 MDHEN and CDR2 SYDVKM. CDR3 length: 12 residues. The CDR3: CASSYPPNEQFF.

This chain links TRBV5-1 with TRBJ2-1; the TRBD2 assignment by TCRdb is unverifiable without DNA. The CDR3 loop spans 13 amino acids. Per the germline V gene, CDR1 is SGHRS and CDR2 is YFSETQ. The CDR3 region is CASSLGGREERFF. Filled out from reference TRBV5-1 and TRBJ2-1, the complete variable domain reads KAGVTQTPRYLIKTRGQQVTLSCSPISGHRSVSWYQQTPGQGLQFLFEYFSETQRNKGNFPGRFSGRQFSNSRSEMNVSTLELGDSALYLCASSLGGREERFFGPGTRLTVL.

This sequence joins TRBV5-1 and TRBJ2-1; TCRdb's D gene call, TRBD1, goes unchecked for lack of DNA. Germline CDR1 is SGHRS and CDR2 is YFSETQ. The CDR3 totals 15 residues. The CDR3 here is CASSWAPGSGGEQFF. Variable domain in full (rest from reference TRBV5-1 and TRBJ2-1): KAGVTQTPRYLIKTRGQQVTLSCSPISGHRSVSWYQQTPGQGLQFLFEYFSETQRNKGNFPGRFSGRQFSNSRSEMNVSTLELGDSALYLCASSWAPGSGGEQFFGPGTRLTVL.

The rearrangement uses TRBV3-1 and TRBJ1-4; TCRdb's D gene call, TRBD1, goes unchecked for lack of DNA. Germline CDR1 LGHDT, CDR2 YNNKEL (reference sequence). This CDR3 region has 16 residues. CDR3 residues: CASSQGTPGQGAKLFF.

V and J are TRBV29-1 and TRBJ1-2. CDR1 and CDR2 from the germline V gene are SQVTM and ANQGSEA. CDR3 length: 12 residues. The CDR3 sequence is CSVGRINYGYTF.

The chain joins TRBV5-1 to TRBJ2-1; the D call from TCRdb, TRBD2, cannot be confirmed without DNA. The CDR3 spans 13 residues. Germline V gene sequence: CDR1 SGHRS, CDR2 YFSETQ. This CDR3 is CASSFSGGLEQFF.

The chain joins TRBV5-1 to TRBJ2-3; the D call of TRBD1 rests on TCRdb alone, since no DNA is present to check it. Germline V lookup: CDR1 SGHRS, CDR2 YFSETQ. The CDR3 sequence is 15 residues long. CDR3 region: CASSQQGASPDTQYF.

The chain is built from TRBV25-1 and TRBJ1-1. Per the germline V gene, CDR1 is MGHDK and CDR2 is SYGVNS. The CDR3 covers 14 residues. CDR3 region: CASSDPGRYTEAFF.

The V call is TRBV12-3 or TRBV12-4, the J call TRBJ1-5; TCRdb names TRBD1, which stays unverified in the absence of DNA. The CDR3 is 15 residues long. Here the CDR3 reads CASSNRGRGNQPQHF.

The chain couples TRBV5-1 to TRBJ1-2; there is no DNA to check the TCRdb D call of TRBD1. The CDR3 totals 13 residues. Germline-derived CDR1 and CDR2 are SGHRS and YFSETQ. CDR3 in amino acids: CASSLAAGDGYTF.

The rearrangement links TRBV5-4 to TRBJ2-2; TCRdb's D call, TRBD2, is unchecked because there is no DNA. The CDR3 is 16 residues long. Germline CDR1 is SGHNT and CDR2 is YYREEE (reference sequence). CDR3 in amino acids: CASSAGLAGNTGELFF.

The V gene is TRBV29-1, the J gene TRBJ1-2; TCRdb outputs TRBD1, but without DNA this stays unchecked. The CDR3 loop spans 13 amino acids. Germline CDR1 and CDR2: SQVTM and ANQGSEA. CDR3 sequence reads: CSVHAGTGYGYTF.

The chain uses TRBV20-1 and TRBJ2-5; the D call from TCRdb, TRBD2, cannot be confirmed without DNA. Germline CDR1 DFQATT, CDR2 SNEGSKA (reference sequence). The length of the CDR3 is 15 residues. The CDR3 sequence is CSARDQAGGKETQYF.